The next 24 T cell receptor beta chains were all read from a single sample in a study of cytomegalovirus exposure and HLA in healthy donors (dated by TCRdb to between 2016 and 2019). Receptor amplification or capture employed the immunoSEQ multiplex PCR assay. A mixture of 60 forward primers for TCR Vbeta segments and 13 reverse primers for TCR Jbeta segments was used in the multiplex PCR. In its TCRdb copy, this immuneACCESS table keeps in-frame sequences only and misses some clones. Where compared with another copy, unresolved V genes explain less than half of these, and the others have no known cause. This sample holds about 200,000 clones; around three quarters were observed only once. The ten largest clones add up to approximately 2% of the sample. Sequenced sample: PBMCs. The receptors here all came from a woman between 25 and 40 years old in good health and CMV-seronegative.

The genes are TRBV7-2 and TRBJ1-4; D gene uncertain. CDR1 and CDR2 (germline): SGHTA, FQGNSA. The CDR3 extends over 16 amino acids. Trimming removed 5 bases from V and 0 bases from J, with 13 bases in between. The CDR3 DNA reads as TGTGCCAGCAGCACGCAATCCGGGACAACTAATGAAAAACTGTTTTTT. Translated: CASSTQSGTTNEKLFF.

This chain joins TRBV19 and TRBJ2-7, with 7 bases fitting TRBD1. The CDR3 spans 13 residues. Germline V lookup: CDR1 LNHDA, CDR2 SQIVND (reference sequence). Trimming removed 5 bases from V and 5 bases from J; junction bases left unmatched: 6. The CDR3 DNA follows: TGTGCCAGTAGTCTGACAGGGACGGACGAGCAGTACTTC. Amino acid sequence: CASSLTGTDEQYF.

As DNA, the CDR3 is TGTGCCAGCAGCTTAGGTGGACTAGGGGAGACCCAGTACTTC. As protein: CASSLGGLGETQYF. V usage is TRBV7-2 and J usage is TRBJ2-5; 7 nucleotides agree with TRBD2. The germline V gene has CDR1 SGHTA and CDR2 FQGNSA. The CDR3 length is 14 residues. With V trimmed by 1 base and J by 5 bases, 4 bases remained unmatched.

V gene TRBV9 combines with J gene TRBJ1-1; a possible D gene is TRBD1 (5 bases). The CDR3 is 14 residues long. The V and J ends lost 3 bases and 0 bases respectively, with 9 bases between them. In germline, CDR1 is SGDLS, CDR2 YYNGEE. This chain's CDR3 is CASSATGMNTEAFF. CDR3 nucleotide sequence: TGTGCCAGCAGCGCCACAGGAATGAACACTGAAGCTTTCTTT.

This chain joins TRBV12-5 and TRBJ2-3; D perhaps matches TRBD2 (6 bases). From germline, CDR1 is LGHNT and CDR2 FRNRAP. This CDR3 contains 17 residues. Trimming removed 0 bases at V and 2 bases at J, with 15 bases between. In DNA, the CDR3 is TGTGCTAGTGGTTTGGTACGCGGCGGGGAGAACACAGATACGCAGTATTTT. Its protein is CASGLVRGGENTDTQYF.

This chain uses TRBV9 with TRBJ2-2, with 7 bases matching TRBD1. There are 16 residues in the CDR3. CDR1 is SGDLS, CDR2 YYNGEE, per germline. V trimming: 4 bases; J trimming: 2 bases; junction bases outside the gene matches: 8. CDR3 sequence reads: CASSPRDSLNTGELFF. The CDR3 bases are TGTGCCAGCAGCCCCCGGGACAGCCTTAACACCGGGGAGCTGTTTTTT.

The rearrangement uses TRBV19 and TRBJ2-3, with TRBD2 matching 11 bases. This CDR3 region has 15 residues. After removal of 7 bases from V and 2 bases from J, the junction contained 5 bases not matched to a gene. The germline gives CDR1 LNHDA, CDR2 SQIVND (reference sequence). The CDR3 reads CASTRLAGNTDTQYF. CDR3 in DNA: TGTGCCAGTACCAGACTAGCGGGAAACACAGATACGCAGTATTTT.

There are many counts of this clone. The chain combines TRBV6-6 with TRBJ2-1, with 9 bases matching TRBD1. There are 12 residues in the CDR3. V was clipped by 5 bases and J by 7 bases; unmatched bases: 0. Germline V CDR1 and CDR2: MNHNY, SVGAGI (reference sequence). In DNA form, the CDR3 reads TGTGCCAGCAGTGACAGGGGGAATGAGCAGTTCTTC. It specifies CASSDRGNEQFF.

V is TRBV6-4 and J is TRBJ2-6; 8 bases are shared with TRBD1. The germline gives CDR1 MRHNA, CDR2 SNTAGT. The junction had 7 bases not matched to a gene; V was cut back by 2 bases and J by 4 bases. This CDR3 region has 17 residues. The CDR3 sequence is CASSDTGGVEGANVLTF. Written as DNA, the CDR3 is TGTGCCAGCAGTGACACAGGGGGAGTGGAGGGGGCCAACGTCCTGACTTTC.

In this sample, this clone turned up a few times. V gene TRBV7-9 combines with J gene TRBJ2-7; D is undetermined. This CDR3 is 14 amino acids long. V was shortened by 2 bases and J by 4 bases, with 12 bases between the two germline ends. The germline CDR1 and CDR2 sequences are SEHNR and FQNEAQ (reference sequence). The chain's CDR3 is CASSLLWAGYEQYF. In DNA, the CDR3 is TGTGCCAGCAGCTTACTGTGGGCCGGTTACGAGCAGTACTTC.

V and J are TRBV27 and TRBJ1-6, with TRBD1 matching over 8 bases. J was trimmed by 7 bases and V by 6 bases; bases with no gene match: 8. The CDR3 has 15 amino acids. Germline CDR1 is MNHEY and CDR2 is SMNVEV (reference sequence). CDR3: CASRAFQGANSPLHF. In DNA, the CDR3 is TGTGCCAGCAGAGCCTTCCAGGGGGCCAATTCACCCCTCCACTTT.

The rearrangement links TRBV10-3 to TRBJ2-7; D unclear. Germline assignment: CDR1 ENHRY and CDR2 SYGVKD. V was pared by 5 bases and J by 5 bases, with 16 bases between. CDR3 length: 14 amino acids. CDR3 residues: CAISPDALSHEQYF. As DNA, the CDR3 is TGTGCCATCAGTCCGGATGCCCTTAGCCACGAGCAGTACTTC.

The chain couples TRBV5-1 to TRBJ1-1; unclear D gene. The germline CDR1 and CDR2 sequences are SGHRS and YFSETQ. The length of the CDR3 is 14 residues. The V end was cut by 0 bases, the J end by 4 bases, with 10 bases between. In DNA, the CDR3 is TGCGCCAGCAGCTTGGCCGGAGAGGGCACTGAAGCTTTCTTT. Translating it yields CASSLAGEGTEAFF.

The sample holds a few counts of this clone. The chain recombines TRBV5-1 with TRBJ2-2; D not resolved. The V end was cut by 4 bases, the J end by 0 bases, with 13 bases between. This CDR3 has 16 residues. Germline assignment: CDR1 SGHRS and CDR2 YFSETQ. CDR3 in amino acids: CASSQPMGSNTGELFF. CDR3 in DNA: TGCGCCAGCAGCCAACCTATGGGCTCGAACACCGGGGAGCTGTTTTTT.

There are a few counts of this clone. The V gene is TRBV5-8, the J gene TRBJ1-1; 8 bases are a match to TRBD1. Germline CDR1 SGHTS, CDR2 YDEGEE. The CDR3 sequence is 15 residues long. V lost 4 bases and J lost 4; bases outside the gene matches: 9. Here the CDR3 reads CASSARGRGATEAFF. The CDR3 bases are TGTGCCAGCAGCGCCAGGGGGCGCGGGGCCACTGAAGCTTTCTTT.

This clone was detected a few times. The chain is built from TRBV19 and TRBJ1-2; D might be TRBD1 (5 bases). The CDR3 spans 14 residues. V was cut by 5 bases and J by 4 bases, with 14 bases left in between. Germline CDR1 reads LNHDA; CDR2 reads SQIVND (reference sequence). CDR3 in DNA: TGTGCCAGTAGTGGCAGGGCCATGGGCTATGGCTACACCTTC. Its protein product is CASSGRAMGYGYTF. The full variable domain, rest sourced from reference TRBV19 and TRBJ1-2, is DGGITQSPKYLFRKEGQNVTLSCEQNLNHDAMYWYRQDPGQGLRLIYYSQIVNDFQKGDIAEGYSVSREKKESFPLTVTSAQKNPTAFYLCASSGRAMGYGYTFGSGTRLTVV.

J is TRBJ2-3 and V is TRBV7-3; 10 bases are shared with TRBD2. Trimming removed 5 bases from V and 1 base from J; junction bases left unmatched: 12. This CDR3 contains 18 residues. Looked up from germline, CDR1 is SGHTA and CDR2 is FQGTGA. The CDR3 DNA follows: TGTGCCAGCAGCCCAACCCCCCCGAGCGGGAGGGGCACAGATACGCAGTATTTT. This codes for CASSPTPPSGRGTDTQYF.

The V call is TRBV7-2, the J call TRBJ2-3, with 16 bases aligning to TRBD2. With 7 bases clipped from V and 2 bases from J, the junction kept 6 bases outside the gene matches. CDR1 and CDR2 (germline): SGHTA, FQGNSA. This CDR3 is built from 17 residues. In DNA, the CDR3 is TGTGCCAGCATCCCCGGGACTAGCGGGAGGGCCACAGATACGCAGTATTTT. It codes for CASIPGTSGRATDTQYF.

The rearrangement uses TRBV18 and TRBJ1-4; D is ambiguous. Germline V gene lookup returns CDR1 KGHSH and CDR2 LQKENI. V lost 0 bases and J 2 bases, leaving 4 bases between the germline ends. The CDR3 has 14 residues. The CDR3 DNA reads TGTGCCAGCTCACCACCCCCGACTAATGAAAAACTGTTTTTT. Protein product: CASSPPPTNEKLFF.

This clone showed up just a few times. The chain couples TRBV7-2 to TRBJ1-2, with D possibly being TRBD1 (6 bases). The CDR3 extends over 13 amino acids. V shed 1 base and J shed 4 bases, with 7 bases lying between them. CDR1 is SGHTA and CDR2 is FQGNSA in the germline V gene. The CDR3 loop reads CASSLGTAYGYTF. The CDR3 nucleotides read TGTGCCAGCAGCTTAGGGACAGCCTATGGCTACACCTTC.

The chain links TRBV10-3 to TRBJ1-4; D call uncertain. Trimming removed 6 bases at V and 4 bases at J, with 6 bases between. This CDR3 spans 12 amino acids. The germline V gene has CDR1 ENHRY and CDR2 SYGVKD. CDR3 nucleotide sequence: TGTGCCATCAGCAGCGGTAATGAAAAACTGTTTTTT. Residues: CAISSGNEKLFF.

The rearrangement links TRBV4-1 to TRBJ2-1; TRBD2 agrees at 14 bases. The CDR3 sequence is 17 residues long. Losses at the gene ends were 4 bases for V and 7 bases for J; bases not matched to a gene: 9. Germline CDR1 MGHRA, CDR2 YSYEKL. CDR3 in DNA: TGCGCCAGCAGCCGTGGACTAGCGGGAGGAACTAGGAATGAGCAGTTCTTC. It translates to CASSRGLAGGTRNEQFF.

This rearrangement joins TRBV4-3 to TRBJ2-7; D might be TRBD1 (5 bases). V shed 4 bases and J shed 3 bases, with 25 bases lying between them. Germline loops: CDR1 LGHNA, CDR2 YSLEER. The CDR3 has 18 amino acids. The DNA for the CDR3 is TGCGCCAGCAGCCCCCGTGTTGACAGCCCAACCAGAGACTACGAGCAGTACTTC. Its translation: CASSPRVDSPTRDYEQYF.

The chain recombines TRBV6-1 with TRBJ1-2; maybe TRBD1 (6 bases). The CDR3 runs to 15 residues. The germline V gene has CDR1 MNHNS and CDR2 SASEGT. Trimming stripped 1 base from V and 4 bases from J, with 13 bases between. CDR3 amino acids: CASSEGGGQIYGYTF. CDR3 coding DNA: TGTGCCAGCAGTGAAGGAGGTGGACAGATCTATGGCTACACCTTC.